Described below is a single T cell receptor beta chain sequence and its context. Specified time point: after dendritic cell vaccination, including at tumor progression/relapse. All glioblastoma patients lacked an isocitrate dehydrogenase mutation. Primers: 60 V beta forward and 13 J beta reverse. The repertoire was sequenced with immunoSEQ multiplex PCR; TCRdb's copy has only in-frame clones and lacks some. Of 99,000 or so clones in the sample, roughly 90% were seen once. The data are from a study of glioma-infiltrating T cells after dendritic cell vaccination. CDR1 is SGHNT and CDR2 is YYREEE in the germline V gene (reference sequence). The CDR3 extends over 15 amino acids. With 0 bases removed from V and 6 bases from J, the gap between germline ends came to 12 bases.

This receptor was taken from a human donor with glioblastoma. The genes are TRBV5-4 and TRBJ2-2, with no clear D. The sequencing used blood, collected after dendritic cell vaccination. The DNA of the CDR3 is TGTGCCAGCAGCTTGGATCGGGTCTTACCCGGGGAGCTGTTTTTT. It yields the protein CASSLDRVLPGELFF.